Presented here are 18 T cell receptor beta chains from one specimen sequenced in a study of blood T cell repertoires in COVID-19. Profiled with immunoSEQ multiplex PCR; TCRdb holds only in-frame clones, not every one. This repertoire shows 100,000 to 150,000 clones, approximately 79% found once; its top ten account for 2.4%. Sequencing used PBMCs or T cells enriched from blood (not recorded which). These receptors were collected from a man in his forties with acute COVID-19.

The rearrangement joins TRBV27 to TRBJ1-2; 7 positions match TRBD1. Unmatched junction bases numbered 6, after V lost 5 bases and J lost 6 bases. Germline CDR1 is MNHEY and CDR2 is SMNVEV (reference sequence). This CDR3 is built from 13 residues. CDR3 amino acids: CASSPTGPDGYTF. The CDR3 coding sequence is TGTGCCAGCAGTCCGACAGGGCCGGATGGCTACACCTTC.

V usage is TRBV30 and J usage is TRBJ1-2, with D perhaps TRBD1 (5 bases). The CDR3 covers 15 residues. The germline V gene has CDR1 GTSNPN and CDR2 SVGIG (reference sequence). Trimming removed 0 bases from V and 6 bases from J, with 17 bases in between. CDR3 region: CAWSVLGQGIDGYTF. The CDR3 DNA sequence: TGTGCCTGGAGTGTACTTGGGCAGGGAATCGATGGCTACACCTTC.

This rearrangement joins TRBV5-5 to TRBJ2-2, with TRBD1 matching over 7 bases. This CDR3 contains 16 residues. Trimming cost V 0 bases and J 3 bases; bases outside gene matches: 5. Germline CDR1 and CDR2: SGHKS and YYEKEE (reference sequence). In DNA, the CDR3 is TGTGCCAGCAGCTTGGAAGGGGGACAGCACACCGGGGAGCTGTTTTTT. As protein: CASSLEGGQHTGELFF.

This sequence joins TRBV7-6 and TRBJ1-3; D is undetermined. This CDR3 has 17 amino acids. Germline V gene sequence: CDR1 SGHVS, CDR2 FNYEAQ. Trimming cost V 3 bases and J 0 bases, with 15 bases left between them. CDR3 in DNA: TGTGCCAGCAGCTTGCGGGTTCCAGGTACCTCTGGAAACACCATATATTTT. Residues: CASSLRVPGTSGNTIYF.

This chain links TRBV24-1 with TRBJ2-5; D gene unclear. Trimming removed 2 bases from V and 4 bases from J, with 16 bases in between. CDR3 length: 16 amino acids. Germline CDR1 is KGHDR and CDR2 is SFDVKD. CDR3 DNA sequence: TGTGCCACCAGTGATTCGCCCCCCAGCGTAGGAGAGACCCAGTACTTC. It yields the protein CATSDSPPSVGETQYF.

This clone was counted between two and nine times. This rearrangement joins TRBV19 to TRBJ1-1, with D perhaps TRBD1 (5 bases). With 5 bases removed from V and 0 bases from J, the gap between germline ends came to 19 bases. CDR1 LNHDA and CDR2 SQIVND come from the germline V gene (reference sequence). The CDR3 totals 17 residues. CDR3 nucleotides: TGTGCCAGTAGTCTTGTGGCAGGGAATTATATGAACACTGAAGCTTTCTTT. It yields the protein CASSLVAGNYMNTEAFF.

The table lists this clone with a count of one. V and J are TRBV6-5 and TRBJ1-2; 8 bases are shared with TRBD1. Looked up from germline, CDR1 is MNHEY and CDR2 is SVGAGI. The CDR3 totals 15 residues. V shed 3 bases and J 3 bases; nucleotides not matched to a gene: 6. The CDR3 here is CASSYKDRAHYGYTF. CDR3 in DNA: TGTGCCAGCAGTTATAAGGACAGGGCACACTATGGCTACACCTTC.

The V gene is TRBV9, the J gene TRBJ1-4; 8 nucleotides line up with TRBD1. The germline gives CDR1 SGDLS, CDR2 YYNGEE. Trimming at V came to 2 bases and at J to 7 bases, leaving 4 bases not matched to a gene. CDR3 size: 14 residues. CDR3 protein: CASSVTGDPEKLFF. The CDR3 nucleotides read TGTGCCAGCAGCGTGACAGGGGACCCTGAAAAACTGTTTTTT. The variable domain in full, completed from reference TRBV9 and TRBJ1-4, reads DSGVTQTPKHLITATGQRVTLRCSPRSGDLSVYWYQQSLDQGLQFLIQYYNGEERAKGNILERFSAQQFPDLHSELNLSSLELGDSALYFCASSVTGDPEKLFFGSGTQLSVL.

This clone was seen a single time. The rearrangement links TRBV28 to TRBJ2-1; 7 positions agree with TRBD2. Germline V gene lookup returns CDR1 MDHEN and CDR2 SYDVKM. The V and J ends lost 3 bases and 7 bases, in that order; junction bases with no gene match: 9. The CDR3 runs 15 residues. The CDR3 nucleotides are TGTGCCAGCAGTTTTGAGTGGGGCGGGAGTAATGAGCAGTTCTTC. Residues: CASSFEWGGSNEQFF.

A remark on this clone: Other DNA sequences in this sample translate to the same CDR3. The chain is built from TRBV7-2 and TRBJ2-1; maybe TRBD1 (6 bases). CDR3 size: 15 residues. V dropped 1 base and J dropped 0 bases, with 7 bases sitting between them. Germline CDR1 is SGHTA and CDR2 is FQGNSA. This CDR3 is CASSLVGGSYNEQFF. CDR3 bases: TGTGCCAGCAGCTTAGTAGGGGGCTCCTACAATGAGCAGTTCTTC.

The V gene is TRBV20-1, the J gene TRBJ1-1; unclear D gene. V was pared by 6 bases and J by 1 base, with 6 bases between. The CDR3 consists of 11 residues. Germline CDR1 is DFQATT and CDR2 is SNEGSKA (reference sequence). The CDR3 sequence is CSAPQNTEAFF. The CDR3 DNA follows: TGCAGTGCCCCCCAGAACACTGAAGCTTTCTTT.

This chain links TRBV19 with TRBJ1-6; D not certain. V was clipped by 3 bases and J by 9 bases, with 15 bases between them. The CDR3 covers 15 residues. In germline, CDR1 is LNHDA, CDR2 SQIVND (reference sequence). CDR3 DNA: TGTGCCAGTAGTATGACCGACTTCAATGGTTCACCCCTCCACTTT. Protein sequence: CASSMTDFNGSPLHF.

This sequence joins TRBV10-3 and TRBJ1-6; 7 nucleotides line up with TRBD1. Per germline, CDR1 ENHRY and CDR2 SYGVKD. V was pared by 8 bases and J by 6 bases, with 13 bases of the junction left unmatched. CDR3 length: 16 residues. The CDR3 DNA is TGTGCCATCGACCACCGGGACAGCCAACTTAATTCACCCCTCCACTTT. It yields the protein CAIDHRDSQLNSPLHF.

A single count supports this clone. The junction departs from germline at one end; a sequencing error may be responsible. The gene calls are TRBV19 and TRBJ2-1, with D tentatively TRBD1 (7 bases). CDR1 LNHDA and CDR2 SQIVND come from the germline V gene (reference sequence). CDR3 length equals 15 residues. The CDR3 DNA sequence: TGTGCCGCAAAGGACCAGGGGGGATCCTCCAATGAGCAGTTCTTC. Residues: CAAKDQGGSSNEQFF.

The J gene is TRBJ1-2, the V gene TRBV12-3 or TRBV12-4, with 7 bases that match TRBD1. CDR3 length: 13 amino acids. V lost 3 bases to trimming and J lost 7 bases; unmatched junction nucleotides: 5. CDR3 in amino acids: CASSFGPGGGYTF. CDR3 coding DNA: TGTGCCAGCAGTTTTGGTCCAGGGGGTGGCTACACCTTC.

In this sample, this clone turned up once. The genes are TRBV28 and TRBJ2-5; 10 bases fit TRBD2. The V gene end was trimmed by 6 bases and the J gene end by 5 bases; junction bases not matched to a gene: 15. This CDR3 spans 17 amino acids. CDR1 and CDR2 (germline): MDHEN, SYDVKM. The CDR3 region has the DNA TGTGCCAGCAGCCCCGGACTAGCGGTCCTTTGGAGGGAGACCCAGTACTTC. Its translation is CASSPGLAVLWRETQYF.

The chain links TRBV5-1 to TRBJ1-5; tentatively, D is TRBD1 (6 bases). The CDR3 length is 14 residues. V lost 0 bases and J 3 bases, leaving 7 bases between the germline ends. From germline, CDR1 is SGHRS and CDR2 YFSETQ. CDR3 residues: CASSLGQDNQPQHF. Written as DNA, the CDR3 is TGCGCCAGCAGCTTGGGACAGGACAATCAGCCCCAGCATTTT.

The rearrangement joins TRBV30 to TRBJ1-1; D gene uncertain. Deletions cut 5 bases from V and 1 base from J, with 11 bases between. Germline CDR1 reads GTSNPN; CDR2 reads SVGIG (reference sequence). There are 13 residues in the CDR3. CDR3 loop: CAWSWGANTEAFF. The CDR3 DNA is TGTGCCTGGTCCTGGGGAGCGAACACTGAAGCTTTCTTT.